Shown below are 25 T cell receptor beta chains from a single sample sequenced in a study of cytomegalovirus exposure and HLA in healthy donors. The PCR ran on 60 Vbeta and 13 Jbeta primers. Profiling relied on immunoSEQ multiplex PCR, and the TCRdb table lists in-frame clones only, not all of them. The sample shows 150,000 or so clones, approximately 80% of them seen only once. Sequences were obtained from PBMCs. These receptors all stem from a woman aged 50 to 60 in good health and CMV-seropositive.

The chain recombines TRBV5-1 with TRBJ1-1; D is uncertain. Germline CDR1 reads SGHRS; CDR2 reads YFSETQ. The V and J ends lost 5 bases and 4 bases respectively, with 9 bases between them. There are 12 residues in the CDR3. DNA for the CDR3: TGCGCCAGCAGTCAAGAGCTCACTGAAGCTTTCTTT. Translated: CASSQELTEAFF.

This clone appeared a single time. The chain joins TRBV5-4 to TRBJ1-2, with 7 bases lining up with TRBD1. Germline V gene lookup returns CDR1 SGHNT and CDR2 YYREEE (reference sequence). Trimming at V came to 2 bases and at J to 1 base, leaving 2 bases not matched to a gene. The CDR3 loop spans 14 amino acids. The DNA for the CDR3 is TGTGCCAGCAGCTTAGGGACAGTTAACTATGGCTACACCTTC. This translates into CASSLGTVNYGYTF.

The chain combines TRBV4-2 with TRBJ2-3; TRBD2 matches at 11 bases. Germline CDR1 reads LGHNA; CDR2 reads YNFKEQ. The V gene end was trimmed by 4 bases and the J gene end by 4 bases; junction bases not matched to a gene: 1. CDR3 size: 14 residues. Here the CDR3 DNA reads TGTGCCAGCAGCCTAGCGGGGGGGCCAGATACGCAGTATTTT. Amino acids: CASSLAGGPDTQYF.

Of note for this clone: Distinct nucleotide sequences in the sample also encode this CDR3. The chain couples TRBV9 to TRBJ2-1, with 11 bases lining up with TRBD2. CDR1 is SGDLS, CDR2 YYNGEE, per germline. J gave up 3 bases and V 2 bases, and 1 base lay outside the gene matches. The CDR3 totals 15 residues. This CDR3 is CASSVGTSGYNEQFF. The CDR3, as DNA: TGTGCCAGCAGCGTCGGGACTAGCGGCTACAATGAGCAGTTCTTC.

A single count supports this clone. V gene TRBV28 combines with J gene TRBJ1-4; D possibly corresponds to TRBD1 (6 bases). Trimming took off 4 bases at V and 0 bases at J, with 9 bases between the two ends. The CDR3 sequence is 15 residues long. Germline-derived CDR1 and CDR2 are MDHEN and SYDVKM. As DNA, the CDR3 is TGTGCCAGCAGTTCAAACAGGGCAACTAATGAAAAACTGTTTTTT. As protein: CASSSNRATNEKLFF.

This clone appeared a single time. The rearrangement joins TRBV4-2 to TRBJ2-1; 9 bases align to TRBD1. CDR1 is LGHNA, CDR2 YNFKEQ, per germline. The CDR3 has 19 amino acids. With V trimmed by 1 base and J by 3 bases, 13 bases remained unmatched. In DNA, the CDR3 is TGTGCCAGCAGCCAAGCCGGCGCGACCCCGGGACAGGGCTACAATGAGCAGTTCTTC. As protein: CASSQAGATPGQGYNEQFF.

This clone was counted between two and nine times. The CDR3 DNA follows: TGTGCCAGCAGCACCTATAGCAATCAGCCCCAGCATTTT. Encoded protein: CASSTYSNQPQHF. The chain combines TRBV7-3 with TRBJ1-5, with no clear D. Trimming cost V 5 bases and J 0 bases, with 5 bases left between them. Germline loops: CDR1 SGHTA, CDR2 FQGTGA. The CDR3 consists of 13 residues.

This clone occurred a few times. The CDR3 here is CASSPRQGLGNQPQHF. For the CDR3, the DNA is TGTGCCAGCAGTCCCCGACAGGGGCTAGGCAATCAGCCCCAGCATTTT. V is TRBV27 and J is TRBJ1-5; the match to TRBD1 covers 8 bases. With V trimmed by 5 bases and J by 2 bases, 8 bases remained unmatched. Germline CDR1 reads MNHEY; CDR2 reads SMNVEV (reference sequence). This CDR3 comprises 16 residues.

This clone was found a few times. CDR3 DNA: TGTGCCAGCAGCCAAGATCACGGGGGCCAAGAGACCCAGTACTTC. As protein: CASSQDHGGQETQYF. The genes are TRBV5-4 and TRBJ2-5, with a weak D call TRBD2 (6 bases). The CDR3 loop spans 15 amino acids. In germline, CDR1 is SGHNT, CDR2 YYREEE (reference sequence). Deletions cut 4 bases from V and 1 base from J, with 14 bases between. Full variable domain (missing parts from reference TRBV5-4 and TRBJ2-5): ETGVTQSPTHLIKTRGQQVTLRCSSQSGHNTVSWYQQALGQGPQFIFQYYREEENGRGNFPPRFSGLQFPNYSSELNVNALELDDSALYLCASSQDHGGQETQYFGPGTRLLVL.

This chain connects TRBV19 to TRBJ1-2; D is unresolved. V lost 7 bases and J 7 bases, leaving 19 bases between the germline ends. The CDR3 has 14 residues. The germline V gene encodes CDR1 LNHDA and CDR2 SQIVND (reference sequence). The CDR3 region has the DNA TGTGCCAGTACCCCTAGCAGCGAGTTATTTGGCTACACCTTC. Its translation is CASTPSSELFGYTF.

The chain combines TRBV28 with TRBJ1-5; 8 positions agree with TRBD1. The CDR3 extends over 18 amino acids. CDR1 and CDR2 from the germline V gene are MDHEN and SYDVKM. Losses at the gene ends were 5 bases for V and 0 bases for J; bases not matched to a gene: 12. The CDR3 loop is CASSLPWTGTYSNQPQHF. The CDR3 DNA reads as TGTGCCAGCAGTCTCCCGTGGACAGGGACTTATAGCAATCAGCCCCAGCATTTT.

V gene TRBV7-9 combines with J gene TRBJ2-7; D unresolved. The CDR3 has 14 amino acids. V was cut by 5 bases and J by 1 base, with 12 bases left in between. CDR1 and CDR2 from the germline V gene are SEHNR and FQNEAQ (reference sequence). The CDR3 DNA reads TGTGCCAGCAGCCCCCCGGTTAGATCCTACGAGCAGTACTTC. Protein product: CASSPPVRSYEQYF.

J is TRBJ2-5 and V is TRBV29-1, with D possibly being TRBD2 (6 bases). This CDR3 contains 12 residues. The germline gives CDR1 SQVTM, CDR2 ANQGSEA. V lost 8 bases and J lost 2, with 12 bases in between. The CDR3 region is CSLGLGQETQYF. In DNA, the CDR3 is TGCAGCTTGGGACTGGGACAAGAGACCCAGTACTTC. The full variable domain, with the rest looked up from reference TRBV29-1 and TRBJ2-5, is SAVISQKPSRDICQRGTSLTIQCQVDSQVTMMFWYRQQPGQSLTLIATANQGSEATYESGFVIDKFPISRPNLTFSTLTVSNMSPEDSSIYLCSLGLGQETQYFGPGTRLLVL.

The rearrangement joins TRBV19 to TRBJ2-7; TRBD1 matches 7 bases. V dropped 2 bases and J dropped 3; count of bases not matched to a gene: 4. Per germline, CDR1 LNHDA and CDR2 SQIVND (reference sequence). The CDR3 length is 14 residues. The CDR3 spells CASSIRDRNYEQYF. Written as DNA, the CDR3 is TGTGCCAGTAGTATACGGGACAGAAACTACGAGCAGTACTTC.

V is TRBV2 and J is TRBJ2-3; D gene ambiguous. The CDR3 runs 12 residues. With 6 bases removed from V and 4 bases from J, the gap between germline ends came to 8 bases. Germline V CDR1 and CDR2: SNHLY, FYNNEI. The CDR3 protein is CASRYSSDTQYF. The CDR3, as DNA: TGTGCCAGCAGGTACTCTTCAGATACGCAGTATTTT. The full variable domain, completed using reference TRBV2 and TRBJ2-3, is EPEVTQTPSHQVTQMGQEVILRCVPISNHLYFYWYRQILGQKVEFLVSFYNNEISEKSEIFDDQFSVERPDGSNFTLKIRSTKLEDSAMYFCASRYSSDTQYFGPGTRLTVL.

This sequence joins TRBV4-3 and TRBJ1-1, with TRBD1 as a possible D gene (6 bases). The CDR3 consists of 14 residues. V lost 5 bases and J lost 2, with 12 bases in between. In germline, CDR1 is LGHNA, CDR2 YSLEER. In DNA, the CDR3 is TGCGCCAGCAGCTATGACAGGCGAAACACTGAAGCTTTCTTT. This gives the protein CASSYDRRNTEAFF.

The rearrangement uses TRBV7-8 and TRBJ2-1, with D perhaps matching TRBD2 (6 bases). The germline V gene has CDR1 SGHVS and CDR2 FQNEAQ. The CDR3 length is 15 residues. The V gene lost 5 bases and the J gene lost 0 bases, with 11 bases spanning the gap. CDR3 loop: CASSPTTSSYNEQFF. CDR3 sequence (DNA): TGTGCCAGCAGCCCGACGACTAGCTCCTACAATGAGCAGTTCTTC.

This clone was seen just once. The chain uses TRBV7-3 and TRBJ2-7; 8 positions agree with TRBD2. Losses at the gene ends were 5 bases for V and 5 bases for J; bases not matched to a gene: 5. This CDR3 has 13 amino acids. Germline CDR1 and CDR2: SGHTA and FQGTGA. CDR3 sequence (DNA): TGTGCCAGCAGCCAGACTAGCGTCCACGAGCAGTACTTC. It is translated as CASSQTSVHEQYF.

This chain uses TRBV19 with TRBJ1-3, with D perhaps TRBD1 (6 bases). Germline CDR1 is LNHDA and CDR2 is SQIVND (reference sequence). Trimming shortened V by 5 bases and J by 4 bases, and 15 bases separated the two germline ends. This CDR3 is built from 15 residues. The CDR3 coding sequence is TGTGCCAGTAGTCAGCACAGGGTAACGGGAAACACCATATATTTT. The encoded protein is CASSQHRVTGNTIYF.

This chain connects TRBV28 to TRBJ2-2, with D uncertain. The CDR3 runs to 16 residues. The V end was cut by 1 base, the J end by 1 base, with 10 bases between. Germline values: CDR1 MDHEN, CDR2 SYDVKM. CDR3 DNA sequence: TGTGCCAGCAGTTTATTGAGTCTCTTGAACACCGGGGAGCTGTTTTTT. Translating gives CASSLLSLLNTGELFF.

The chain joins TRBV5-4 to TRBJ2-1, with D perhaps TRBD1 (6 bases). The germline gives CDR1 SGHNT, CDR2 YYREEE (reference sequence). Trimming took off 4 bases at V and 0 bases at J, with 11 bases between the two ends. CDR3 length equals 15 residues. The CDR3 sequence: CASSPRQVSYNEQFF. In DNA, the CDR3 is TGTGCCAGCAGCCCCCGACAGGTCTCCTACAATGAGCAGTTCTTC.

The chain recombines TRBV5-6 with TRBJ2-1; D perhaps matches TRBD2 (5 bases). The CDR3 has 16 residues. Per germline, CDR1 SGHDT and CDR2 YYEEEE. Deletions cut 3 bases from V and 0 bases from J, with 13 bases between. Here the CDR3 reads CASSSSSGASYNEQFF. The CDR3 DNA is TGTGCCAGCAGCTCCTCAAGCGGAGCCTCCTACAATGAGCAGTTCTTC.

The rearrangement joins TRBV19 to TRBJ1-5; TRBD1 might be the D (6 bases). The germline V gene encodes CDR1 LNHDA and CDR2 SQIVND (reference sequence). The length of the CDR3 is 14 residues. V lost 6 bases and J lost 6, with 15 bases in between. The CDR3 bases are TGTGCCAGTAGCATCGACAGGTATCCTCAGCCCCAGCATTTT. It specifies CASSIDRYPQPQHF.

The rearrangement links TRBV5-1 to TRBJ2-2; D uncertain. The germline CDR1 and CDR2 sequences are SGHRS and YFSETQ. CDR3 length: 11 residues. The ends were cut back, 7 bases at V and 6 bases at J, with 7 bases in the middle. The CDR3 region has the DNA TGCGCCAGCCGACTCTCCGGGGAGCTGTTTTTT. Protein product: CASRLSGELFF.

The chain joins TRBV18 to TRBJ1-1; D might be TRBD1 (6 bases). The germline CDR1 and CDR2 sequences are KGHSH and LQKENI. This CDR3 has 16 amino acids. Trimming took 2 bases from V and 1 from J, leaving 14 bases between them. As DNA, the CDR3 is TGTGCCAGCTCACCAGCGGCAGGGGCCAGGAACACTGAAGCTTTCTTT. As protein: CASSPAAGARNTEAFF.